This T cell receptor (beta chain) comes out of a study of neurological immune-mediated disorders. Overall study findings and caveats: Healthy controls had more TCR clonal expansion than multiple sclerosis, which showed the least, whereas HTLV-1-associated myelopathy showed the most. No expanded-clone CDR3 amino acid sequence recurred across subjects, suggesting private TCR-beta repertoires.

This clonotype was observed many times. Its antigen is as yet unknown. Each TCR transcript was tagged with a 10-nucleotide random UMI during 5'RACE. Each CDR3 protein gets one entry after TCRdb re-called the 5' RACE reads with MiXCR. This table has roughly 74,000 distinct CDR3 sequences, around 5.2% appearing once. The CDR3 has 12 amino acids. V was pared by 8 bases and J by 7 bases, with 14 bases between. The germline CDR1 and CDR2 sequences are GTSNPN and SVGIG (reference sequence). The unsorted libraries had their origin in 2 million PBMCs stored at -80 C. V and J are TRBV30 and TRBJ2-2; D might be TRBD2 (6 bases). Sample: PBMCs. The sequence was obtained from a man between 18 and 29 years old with multiple sclerosis. The CDR3 protein is CAGGLFSGELFF. The CDR3 DNA reads as TGTGCCGGTGGACTATTCAGCGGGGAGCTGTTTTTT. Drawing the rest from reference TRBV30 and TRBJ2-2, the complete variable domain is SQTIHQWPATLVQPVGSPLSLECTVEGTSNPNLYWYRQAAGRGLQLLFYSVGIGQISSEVPQNLSASRPQDRQFILSSKKLLLSDSGFYLCAGGLFSGELFFGEGSRLTVL.